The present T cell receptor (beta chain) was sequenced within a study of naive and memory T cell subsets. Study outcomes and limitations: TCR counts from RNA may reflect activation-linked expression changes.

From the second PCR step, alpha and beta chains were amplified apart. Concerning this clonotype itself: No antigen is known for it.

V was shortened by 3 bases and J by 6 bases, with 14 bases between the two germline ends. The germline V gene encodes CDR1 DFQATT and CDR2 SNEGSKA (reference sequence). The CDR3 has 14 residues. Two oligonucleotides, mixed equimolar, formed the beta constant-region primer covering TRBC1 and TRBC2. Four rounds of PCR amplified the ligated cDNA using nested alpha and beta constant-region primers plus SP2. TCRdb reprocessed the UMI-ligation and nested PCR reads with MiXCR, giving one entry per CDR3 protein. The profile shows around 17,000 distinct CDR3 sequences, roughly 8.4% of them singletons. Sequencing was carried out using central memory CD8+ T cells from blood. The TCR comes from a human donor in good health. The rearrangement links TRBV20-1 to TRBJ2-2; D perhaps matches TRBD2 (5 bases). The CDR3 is CSARDSTPAGELFF. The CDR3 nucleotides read TGCAGTGCTAGGGACTCAACACCGGCCGGGGAGCTGTTTTTT.